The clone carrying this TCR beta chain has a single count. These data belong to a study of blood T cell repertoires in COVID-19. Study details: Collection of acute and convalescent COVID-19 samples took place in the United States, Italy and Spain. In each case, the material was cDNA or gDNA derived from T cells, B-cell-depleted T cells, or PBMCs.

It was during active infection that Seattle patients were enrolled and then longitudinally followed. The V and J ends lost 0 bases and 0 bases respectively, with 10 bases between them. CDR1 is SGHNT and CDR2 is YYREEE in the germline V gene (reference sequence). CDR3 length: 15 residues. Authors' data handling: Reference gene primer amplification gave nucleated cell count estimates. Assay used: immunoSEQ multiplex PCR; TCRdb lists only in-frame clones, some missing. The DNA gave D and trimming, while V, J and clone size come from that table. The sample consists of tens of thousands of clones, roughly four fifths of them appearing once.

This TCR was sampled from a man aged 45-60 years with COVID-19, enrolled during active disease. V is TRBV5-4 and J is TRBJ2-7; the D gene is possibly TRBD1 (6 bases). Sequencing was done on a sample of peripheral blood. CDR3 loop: CASSLGTVGSYEQYF. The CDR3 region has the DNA TGTGCCAGCAGCTTGGGGACAGTGGGCTCCTACGAGCAGTACTTC.